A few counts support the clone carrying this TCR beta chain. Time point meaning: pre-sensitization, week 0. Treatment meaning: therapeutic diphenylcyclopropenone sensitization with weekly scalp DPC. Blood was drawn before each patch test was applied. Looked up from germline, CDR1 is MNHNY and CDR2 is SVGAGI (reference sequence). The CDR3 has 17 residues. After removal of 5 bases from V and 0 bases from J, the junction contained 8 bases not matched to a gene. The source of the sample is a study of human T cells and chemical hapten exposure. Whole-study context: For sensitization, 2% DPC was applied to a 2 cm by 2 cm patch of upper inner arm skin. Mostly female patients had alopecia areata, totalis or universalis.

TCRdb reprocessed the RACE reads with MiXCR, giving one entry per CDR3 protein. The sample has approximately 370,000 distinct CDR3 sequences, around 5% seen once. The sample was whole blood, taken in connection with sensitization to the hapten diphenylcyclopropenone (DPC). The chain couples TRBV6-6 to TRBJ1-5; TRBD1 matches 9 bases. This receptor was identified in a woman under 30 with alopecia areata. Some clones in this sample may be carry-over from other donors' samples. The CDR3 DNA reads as TGTGCCAGCAGTCCTGGACAGGGGACCTATAGCAATCAGCCCCAGCATTTT. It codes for CASSPGQGTYSNQPQHF.